The T cell receptor beta chain described here comes from a study of early T cells in non-severe SARS-CoV-2 infection. Study overall: The sequenced material was bulk RNA from unsorted whole blood, and its chains were unpaired.

The library protocol tagged individual cDNA molecules with unique molecular identifiers. Each CDR3 protein gets one entry after TCRdb re-called the 5' RACE reads with MiXCR. The sample has tens of thousands of distinct CDR3 sequences; about 15% are singletons. Points from the study as a whole: Private and CD4 specificities were missed by VDJdb matching, skewed to anti-spike CD8.

The V and J ends lost 3 bases and 3 bases, in that order; junction bases with no gene match: 8. CDR1 and CDR2 from the germline V gene are DFQATT and SNEGSKA (reference sequence). The CDR3 consists of 15 residues. This clonotype was seen at least ten times. Its matching antigen is unknown. The specimen sequenced was whole blood. This chain uses TRBV20-1 with TRBJ1-1; 9 bases are a match to TRBD1. The receptor was derived from an adult who was a healthcare worker with PCR-confirmed SARS-CoV-2 infection or an uninfected control (not recorded which). For the CDR3, the DNA is TGCAGTGCTAGGTCCACAGGGGGCGCGGACACTGAAGCTTTCTTT. Translating it yields CSARSTGGADTEAFF.